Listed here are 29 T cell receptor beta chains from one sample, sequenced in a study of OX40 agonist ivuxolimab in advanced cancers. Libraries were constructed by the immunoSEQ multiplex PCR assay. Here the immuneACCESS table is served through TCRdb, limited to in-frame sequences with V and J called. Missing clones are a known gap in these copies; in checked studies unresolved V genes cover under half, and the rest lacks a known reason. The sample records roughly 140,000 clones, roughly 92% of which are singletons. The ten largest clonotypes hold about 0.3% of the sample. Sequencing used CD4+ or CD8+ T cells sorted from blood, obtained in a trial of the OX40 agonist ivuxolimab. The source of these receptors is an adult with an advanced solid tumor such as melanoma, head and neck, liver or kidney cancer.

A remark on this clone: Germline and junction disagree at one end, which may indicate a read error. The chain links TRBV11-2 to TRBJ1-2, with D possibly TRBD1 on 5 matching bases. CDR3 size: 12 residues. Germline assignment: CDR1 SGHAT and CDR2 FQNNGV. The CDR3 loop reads CASRMRGGGHTF. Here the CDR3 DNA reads TGTGCCAGCAGGATGCGGGGGGGTGGCCACACCTTC. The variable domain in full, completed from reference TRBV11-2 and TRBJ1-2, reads EAGVAQSPRYKIIEKRQSVAFWCNPISGHATLYWYQQILGQGPKLLIQFQNNGVVDDSQLPKDRFSAERLKGVDSTLKIQPAKLEDSAVYLCASRMRGGGHTFGSGTRLTVV.

The CDR3 here is CATSRGGTRDPYGYTF. CDR3 nucleotides: TGTGCCACCAGCAGAGGCGGGACTAGGGATCCCTATGGCTACACCTTC. The chain uses TRBV15 and TRBJ1-2, with D possibly being TRBD1 (5 bases). The ends were cut back, 1 base at V and 4 bases at J, with 16 bases in the middle. CDR1 is LNHNV, CDR2 YYDKDF, per germline (reference sequence). The CDR3 runs to 16 residues.

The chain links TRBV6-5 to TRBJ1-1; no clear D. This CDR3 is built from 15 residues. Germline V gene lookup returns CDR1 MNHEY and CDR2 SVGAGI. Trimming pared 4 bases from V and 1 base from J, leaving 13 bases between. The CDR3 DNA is TGTGCCAGCAGTTCCGGAAGGCATTCGAACACTGAAGCTTTCTTT. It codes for CASSSGRHSNTEAFF.

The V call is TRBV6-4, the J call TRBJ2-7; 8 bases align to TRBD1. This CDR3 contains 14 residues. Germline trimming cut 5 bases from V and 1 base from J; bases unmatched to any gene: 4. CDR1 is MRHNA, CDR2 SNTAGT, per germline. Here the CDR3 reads CASSLRGRSYEQYF. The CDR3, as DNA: TGTGCCAGCAGTCTCAGGGGGCGATCCTACGAGCAGTACTTC.

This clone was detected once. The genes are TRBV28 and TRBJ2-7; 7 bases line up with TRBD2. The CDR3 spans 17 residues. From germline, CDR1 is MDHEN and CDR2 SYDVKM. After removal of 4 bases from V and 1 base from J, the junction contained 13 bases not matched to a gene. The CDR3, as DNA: TGTGCCAGCAGTTCGACCTCAGGCAACGGGGGGTCCTACGAGCAGTACTTC. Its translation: CASSSTSGNGGSYEQYF.

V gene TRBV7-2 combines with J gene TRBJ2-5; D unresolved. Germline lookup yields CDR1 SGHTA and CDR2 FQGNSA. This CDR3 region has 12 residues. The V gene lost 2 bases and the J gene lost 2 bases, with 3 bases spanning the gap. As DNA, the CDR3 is TGTGCCAGCAGCTTATTACAAGAGACCCAGTACTTC. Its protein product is CASSLLQETQYF.

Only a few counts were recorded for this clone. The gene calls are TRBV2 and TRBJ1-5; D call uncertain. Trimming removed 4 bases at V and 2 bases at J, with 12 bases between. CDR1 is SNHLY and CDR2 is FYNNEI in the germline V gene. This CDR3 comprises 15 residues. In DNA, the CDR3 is TGTGCCAGCAGTGTGGGTAGGGAGGGCAATCAGCCCCAGCATTTT. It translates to CASSVGREGNQPQHF.

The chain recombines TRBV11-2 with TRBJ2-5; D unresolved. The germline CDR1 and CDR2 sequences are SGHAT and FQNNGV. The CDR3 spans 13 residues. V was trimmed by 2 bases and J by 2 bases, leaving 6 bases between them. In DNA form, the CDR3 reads TGTGCCAGCAGCTTATTATCGCAAGAGACCCAGTACTTC. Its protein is CASSLLSQETQYF.

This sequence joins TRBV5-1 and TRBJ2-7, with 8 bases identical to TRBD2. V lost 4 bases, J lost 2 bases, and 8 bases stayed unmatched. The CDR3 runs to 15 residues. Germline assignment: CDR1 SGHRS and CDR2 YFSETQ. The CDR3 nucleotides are TGCGCCAGCAGCCCGGTGGGCGGGGGGCCCTACGAGCAGTACTTC. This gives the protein CASSPVGGGPYEQYF.

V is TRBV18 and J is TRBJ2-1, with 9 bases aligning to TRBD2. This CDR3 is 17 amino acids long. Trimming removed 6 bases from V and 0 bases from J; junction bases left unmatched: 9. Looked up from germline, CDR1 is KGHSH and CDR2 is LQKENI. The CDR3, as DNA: TGTGCCAGCTCCCCCGGGCTAGCGGGAAGCTCCTACAATGAGCAGTTCTTC. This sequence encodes CASSPGLAGSSYNEQFF.

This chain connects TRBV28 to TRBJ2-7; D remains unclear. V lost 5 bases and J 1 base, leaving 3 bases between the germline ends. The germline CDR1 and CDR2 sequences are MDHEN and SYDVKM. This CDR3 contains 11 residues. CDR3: CASSTSYEQYF. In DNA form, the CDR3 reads TGTGCCAGCAGTACTTCCTACGAGCAGTACTTC.

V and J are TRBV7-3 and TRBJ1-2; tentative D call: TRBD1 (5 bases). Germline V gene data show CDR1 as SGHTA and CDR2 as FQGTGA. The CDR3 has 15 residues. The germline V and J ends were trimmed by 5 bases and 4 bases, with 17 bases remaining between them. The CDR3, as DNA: TGTGCCAGCAGCGAGCAGGGTACGCCCTTCTATGGCTACACCTTC. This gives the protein CASSEQGTPFYGYTF. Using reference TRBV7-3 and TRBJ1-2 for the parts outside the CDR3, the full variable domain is GAGVSQTPSNKVTEKGKYVELRCDPISGHTALYWYRQSLGQGPEFLIYFQGTGAADDSGLPNDRFFAVRPEGSVSTLKIQRTERGDSAVYLCASSEQGTPFYGYTFGSGTRLTVV.

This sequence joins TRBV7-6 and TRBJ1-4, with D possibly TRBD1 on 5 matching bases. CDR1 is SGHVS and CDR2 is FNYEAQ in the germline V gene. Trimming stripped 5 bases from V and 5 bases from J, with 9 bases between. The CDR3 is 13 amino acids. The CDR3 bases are TGTGCCAGCAGCCGGGGGGGGAATGAAAAACTGTTTTTT. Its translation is CASSRGGNEKLFF.

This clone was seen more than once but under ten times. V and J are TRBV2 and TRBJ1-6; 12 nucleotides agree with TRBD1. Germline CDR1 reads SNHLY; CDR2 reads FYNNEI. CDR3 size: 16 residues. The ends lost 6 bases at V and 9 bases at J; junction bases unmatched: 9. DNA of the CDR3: TGTGCCAGCAGCCCCTCGGGACAGGGGGCAACTTCACCCCTCCACTTT. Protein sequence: CASSPSGQGATSPLHF.

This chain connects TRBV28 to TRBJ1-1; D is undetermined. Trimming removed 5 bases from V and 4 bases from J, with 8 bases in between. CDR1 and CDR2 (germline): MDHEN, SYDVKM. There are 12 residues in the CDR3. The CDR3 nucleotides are TGTGCCAGCAGTCTAGAGGGCACTGAAGCTTTCTTT. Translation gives CASSLEGTEAFF. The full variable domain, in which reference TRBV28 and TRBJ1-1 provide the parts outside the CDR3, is DVKVTQSSRYLVKRTGEKVFLECVQDMDHENMFWYRQDPGLGLRLIYFSYDVKMKEKGDIPEGYSVSREKKERFSLILESASTNQTSMYLCASSLEGTEAFFGQGTRLTVV.

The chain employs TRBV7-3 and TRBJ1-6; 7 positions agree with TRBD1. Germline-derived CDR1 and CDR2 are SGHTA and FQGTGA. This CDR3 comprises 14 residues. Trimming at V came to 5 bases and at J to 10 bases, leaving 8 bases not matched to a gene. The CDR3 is CASSTDRAGSPLHF. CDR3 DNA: TGTGCCAGCAGCACTGACAGGGCTGGCTCACCCCTCCACTTT.

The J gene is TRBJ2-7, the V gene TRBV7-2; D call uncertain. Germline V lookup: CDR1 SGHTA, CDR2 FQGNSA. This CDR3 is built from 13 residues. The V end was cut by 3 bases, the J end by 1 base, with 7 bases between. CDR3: CASSFTRSYEQYF. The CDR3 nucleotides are TGTGCCAGCAGCTTTACTCGTTCCTACGAGCAGTACTTC.

The CDR3 sequence: CASSQYLAGGVWDEQFF. Here the CDR3 DNA reads TGTGCCAGCAGCCAGTATCTAGCGGGAGGGGTCTGGGATGAGCAGTTCTTC. This chain links TRBV5-4 with TRBJ2-1, with TRBD2 matching 12 bases. Trimming cost V 4 bases and J 8 bases; bases outside gene matches: 13. The germline V gene has CDR1 SGHNT and CDR2 YYREEE (reference sequence). CDR3 length: 17 amino acids.

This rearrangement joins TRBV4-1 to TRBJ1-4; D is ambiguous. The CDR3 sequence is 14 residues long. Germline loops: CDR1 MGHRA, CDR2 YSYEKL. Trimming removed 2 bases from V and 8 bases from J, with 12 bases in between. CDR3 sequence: CASSQWAIREKLFF. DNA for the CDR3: TGCGCCAGCAGCCAATGGGCCATTCGGGAAAAACTGTTTTTT.

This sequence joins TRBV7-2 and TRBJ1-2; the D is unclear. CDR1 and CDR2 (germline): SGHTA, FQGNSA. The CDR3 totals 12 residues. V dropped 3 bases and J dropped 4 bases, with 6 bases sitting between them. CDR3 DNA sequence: TGTGCCAGCAGCTTGGGCGTCTATGGCTACACCTTC. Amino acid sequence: CASSLGVYGYTF.

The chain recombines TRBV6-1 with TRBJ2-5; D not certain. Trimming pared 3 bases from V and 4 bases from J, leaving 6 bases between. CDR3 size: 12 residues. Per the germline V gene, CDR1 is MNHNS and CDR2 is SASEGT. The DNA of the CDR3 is TGTGCCAGCAGTGAGAATGGAGAGACCCAGTACTTC. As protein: CASSENGETQYF.

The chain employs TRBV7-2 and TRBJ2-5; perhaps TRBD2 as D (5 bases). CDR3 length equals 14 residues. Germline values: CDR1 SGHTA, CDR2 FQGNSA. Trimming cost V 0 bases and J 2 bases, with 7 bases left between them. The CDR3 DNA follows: TGTGCCAGCAGCTTAGCCCGGACTCAAGAGACCCAGTACTTC. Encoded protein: CASSLARTQETQYF. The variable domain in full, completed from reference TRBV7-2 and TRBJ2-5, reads GAGVSQSPSNKVTEKGKDVELRCDPISGHTALYWYRQSLGQGLEFLIYFQGNSAPDKSGLPSDRFSAERTGGSVSTLTIQRTQQEDSAVYLCASSLARTQETQYFGPGTRLLVL.

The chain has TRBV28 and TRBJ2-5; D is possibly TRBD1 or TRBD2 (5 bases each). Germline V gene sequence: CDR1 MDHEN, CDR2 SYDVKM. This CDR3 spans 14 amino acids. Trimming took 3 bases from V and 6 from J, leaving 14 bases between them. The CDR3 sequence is CASSLRGESKTQYF. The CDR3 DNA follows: TGTGCCAGCAGTTTGCGAGGGGAATCGAAGACCCAGTACTTC.

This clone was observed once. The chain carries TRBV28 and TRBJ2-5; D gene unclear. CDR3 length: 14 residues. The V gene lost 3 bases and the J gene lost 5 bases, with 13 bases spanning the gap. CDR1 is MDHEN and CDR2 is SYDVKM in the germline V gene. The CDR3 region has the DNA TGTGCCAGCAGTTTCCCTGGGATGGGGGAGACCCAGTACTTC. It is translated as CASSFPGMGETQYF.

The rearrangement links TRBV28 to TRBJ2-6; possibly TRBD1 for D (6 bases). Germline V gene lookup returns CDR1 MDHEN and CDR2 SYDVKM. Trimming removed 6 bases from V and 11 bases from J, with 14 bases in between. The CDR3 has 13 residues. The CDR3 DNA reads TGTGCCAGCAGCAGGACAGATCGTTACGTCCTGACTTTC. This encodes CASSRTDRYVLTF.

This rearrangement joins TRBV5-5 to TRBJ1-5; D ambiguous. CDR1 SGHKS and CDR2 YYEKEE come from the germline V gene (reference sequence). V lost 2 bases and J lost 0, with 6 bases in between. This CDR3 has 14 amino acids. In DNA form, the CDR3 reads TGTGCCAGCAGCTTAAGGATTAGCAATCAGCCCCAGCATTTT. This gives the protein CASSLRISNQPQHF.

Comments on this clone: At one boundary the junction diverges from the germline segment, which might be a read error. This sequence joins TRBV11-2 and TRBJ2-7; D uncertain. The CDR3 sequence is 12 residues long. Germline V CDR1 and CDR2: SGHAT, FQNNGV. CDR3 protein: CTSSSPSYEQYF. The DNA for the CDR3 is TGTACCAGCAGCTCCCCCTCCTACGAGCAGTACTTC.

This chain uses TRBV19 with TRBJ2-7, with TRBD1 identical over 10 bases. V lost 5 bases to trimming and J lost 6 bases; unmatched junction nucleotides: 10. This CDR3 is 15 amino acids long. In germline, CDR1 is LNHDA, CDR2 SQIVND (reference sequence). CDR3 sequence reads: CASSARTGGESEQYF. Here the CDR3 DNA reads TGTGCCAGTAGTGCACGGACAGGGGGGGAGTCCGAGCAGTACTTC.

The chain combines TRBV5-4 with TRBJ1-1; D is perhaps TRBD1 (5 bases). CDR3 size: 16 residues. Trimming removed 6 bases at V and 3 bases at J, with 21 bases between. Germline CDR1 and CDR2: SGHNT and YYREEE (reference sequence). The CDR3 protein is CASNARISGGDTEAFF. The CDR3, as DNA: TGTGCCAGCAACGCACGTATTTCGGGGGGGGACACTGAAGCTTTCTTT.